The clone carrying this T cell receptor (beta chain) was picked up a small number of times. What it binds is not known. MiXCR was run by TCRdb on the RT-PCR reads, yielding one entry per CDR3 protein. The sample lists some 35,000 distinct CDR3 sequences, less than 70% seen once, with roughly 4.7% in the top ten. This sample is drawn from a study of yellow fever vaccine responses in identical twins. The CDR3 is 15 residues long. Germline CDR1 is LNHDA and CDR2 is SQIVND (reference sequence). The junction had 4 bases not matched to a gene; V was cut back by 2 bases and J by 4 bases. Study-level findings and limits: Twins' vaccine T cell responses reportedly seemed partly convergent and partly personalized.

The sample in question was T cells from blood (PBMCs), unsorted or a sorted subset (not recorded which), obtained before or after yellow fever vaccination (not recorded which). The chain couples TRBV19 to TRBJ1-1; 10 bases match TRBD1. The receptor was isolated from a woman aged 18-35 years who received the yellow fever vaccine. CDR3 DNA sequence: TGTGCCAGTAGTATAAGGGACAGGGGAGGCACTGAAGCTTTCTTT. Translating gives CASSIRDRGGTEAFF.